Below, 29 T cell receptor beta chains from the same sample are listed, as sequenced in a study of T cell responses to AZD1222 COVID-19 vaccine. TCRdb's copy holds only in-frame clones and misses some; the assay was immunoSEQ multiplex PCR. The sample lists over 150,000 clones; about 93% were seen once. This material consisted of peripheral blood, taken 28 days after the second dose of the MenACWY control vaccine. Receptors originate from an adult who received the MenACWY meningococcal vaccine as a control.

CDR3 sequence: CASSEARFGNQPQHF. CDR3 DNA sequence: TGTGCCAGCAGTGAAGCGCGTTTCGGCAATCAGCCCCAGCATTTT. The chain is built from TRBV6-1 and TRBJ1-5; no firm D call. Germline V gene lookup returns CDR1 MNHNS and CDR2 SASEGT. CDR3 length: 15 amino acids. V gave up 0 bases and J gave up 2 bases, with 8 bases separating them.

The CDR3 loop reads CASSQEGIGKLFF. The CDR3 coding sequence is TGTGCCAGCAGCCAAGAAGGGATCGGAAAACTGTTTTTT. This chain joins TRBV4-2 and TRBJ1-4, with no clear D. The CDR3 extends over 13 amino acids. Germline values: CDR1 LGHNA, CDR2 YNFKEQ. Trimming took 0 bases from V and 10 from J, leaving 9 bases between them.

This rearrangement joins TRBV5-1 to TRBJ1-5; D perhaps matches TRBD1 (5 bases). Looked up from germline, CDR1 is SGHRS and CDR2 is YFSETQ. Trimming removed 0 bases from V and 0 bases from J, with 10 bases in between. This CDR3 spans 16 amino acids. The CDR3 is CASSLAPTGSNQPQHF. The DNA of the CDR3 is TGCGCCAGCAGCTTGGCTCCCACAGGTAGCAATCAGCCCCAGCATTTT. Complete variable domain (other parts from reference TRBV5-1 and TRBJ1-5): KAGVTQTPRYLIKTRGQQVTLSCSPISGHRSVSWYQQTPGQGLQFLFEYFSETQRNKGNFPGRFSGRQFSNSRSEMNVSTLELGDSALYLCASSLAPTGSNQPQHFGDGTRLSIL.

The CDR3, as DNA: TGTGCCAGCAGCTTGCCAACTAATGAAAAACTGTTTTTT. Translation: CASSLPTNEKLFF. This chain links TRBV5-6 with TRBJ1-4; D gene unclear. Trimming left V 1 base short and J 0 bases short, with 1 base between. This CDR3 comprises 13 residues. Germline lookup yields CDR1 SGHDT and CDR2 YYEEEE.

V is TRBV19 and J is TRBJ2-2; unclear D gene. Germline lookup yields CDR1 LNHDA and CDR2 SQIVND (reference sequence). The V and J ends lost 6 bases and 5 bases respectively, with 10 bases between them. CDR3 length: 13 residues. The CDR3 here is CASRPRRTGELFF. In nucleotides, the CDR3 is TGTGCCAGTAGACCTAGACGAACCGGGGAGCTGTTTTTT.

The V gene is TRBV4-3, the J gene TRBJ2-7; D is unresolved. Trimming took 0 bases from V and 5 from J, leaving 14 bases between them. Germline values: CDR1 LGHNA, CDR2 YSLEER. The length of the CDR3 is 15 residues. CDR3 nucleotides: TGCGCCAGCAGCCAAGATTCGGCGCTCCCCAACGAGCAGTACTTC. This encodes CASSQDSALPNEQYF.

This sequence joins TRBV5-1 and TRBJ2-5, with 12 positions matching TRBD2. CDR1 SGHRS and CDR2 YFSETQ come from the germline V gene. The V and J ends lost 2 bases and 2 bases, in that order; junction bases with no gene match: 4. The CDR3 is made up of 16 amino acids. CDR3 nucleotides: TGCGCCAGCAGCTTACAACTAGCGGGGGGACAAGAGACCCAGTACTTC. It is translated as CASSLQLAGGQETQYF.

The V and J genes are TRBV2 and TRBJ2-3; 7 nucleotides align to TRBD2. The CDR3 loop spans 12 amino acids. Per the germline V gene, CDR1 is SNHLY and CDR2 is FYNNEI. V dropped 8 bases and J dropped 2; count of bases not matched to a gene: 1. CDR3 loop: CASGLVTDTQYF. The CDR3, as DNA: TGTGCCAGCGGACTAGTCACAGATACGCAGTATTTT.

CDR3 nucleotide sequence: TGCGCCAGCAGCCCAATACGACAGGTCTCCTACGAGCAGTACTTC. It translates to CASSPIRQVSYEQYF. V usage is TRBV5-1 and J usage is TRBJ2-7, with D possibly being TRBD1 (6 bases). CDR1 is SGHRS and CDR2 is YFSETQ in the germline V gene. Trimming removed 4 bases from V and 0 bases from J, with 14 bases in between. CDR3 length equals 15 residues.

V usage is TRBV2 and J usage is TRBJ1-2; D remains ambiguous. The CDR3 spans 15 residues. Between the trimmed V and J ends, which lost 7 bases and 0 bases, there was a span of 15 bases. The germline V gene has CDR1 SNHLY and CDR2 FYNNEI. CDR3 DNA: TGTGCCAGCAAGTCCGATCAGTTAGCTAACTATGGCTACACCTTC. Its translation is CASKSDQLANYGYTF.

The genes are TRBV2 and TRBJ1-3; D is ambiguous. The V end lost 2 bases, the J end lost 11 bases, and 10 bases lay between the germline ends. Germline CDR1 and CDR2: SNHLY and FYNNEI. The CDR3 totals 12 residues. The CDR3 bases are TGTGCCAGCAGTGAACAGTCCTGGGCCATATATTTT. Translation gives CASSEQSWAIYF.

The rearrangement joins TRBV19 to TRBJ2-2; a possible D gene is TRBD2 (7 bases). The V end was cut by 4 bases, the J end by 3 bases, with 9 bases between. The length of the CDR3 is 14 residues. The germline CDR1 and CDR2 sequences are LNHDA and SQIVND (reference sequence). This chain's CDR3 is CASSKGGYTGELFF. The CDR3 DNA is TGTGCCAGTAGTAAGGGGGGGTACACCGGGGAGCTGTTTTTT.

This sequence joins TRBV9 and TRBJ1-3; D may be TRBD1 (5 bases). The length of the CDR3 is 15 residues. Germline values: CDR1 SGDLS, CDR2 YYNGEE. V was clipped by 2 bases and J by 0 bases, with 9 bases between them. CDR3 sequence reads: CASSVGAFSGNTIYF. DNA for the CDR3: TGTGCCAGCAGCGTTGGGGCCTTCTCTGGAAACACCATATATTTT.

This clone was found once. V is TRBV12-3 or TRBV12-4 and J is TRBJ2-3, with D perhaps TRBD1 or TRBD2 (5 bases each). The CDR3 is 13 residues long. V was clipped by 8 bases and J by 4 bases, with 13 bases between them. CDR3 DNA: TGTGCCAGCTCCACCCAGGGAGCAGATACGCAGTATTTT. It specifies CASSTQGADTQYF.

The count of this clone is one. The chain has TRBV5-1 and TRBJ2-2; the D gene could be TRBD1 or TRBD2 (5 bases each). Trimming took off 5 bases at V and 5 bases at J, with 16 bases between the two ends. Germline V gene sequence: CDR1 SGHRS, CDR2 YFSETQ. This CDR3 is 15 amino acids long. The chain's CDR3 is CASRPPGTATGELFF. The CDR3 region has the DNA TGCGCCAGCAGACCACCGGGGACCGCAACCGGGGAGCTGTTTTTT.

V usage is TRBV2 and J usage is TRBJ1-3, with 7 bases aligning to TRBD1. The CDR3 is 15 amino acids. The V and J ends lost 5 bases and 4 bases, in that order; junction bases with no gene match: 8. Germline assignment: CDR1 SNHLY and CDR2 FYNNEI. The CDR3 loop is CASSSDRARGNTIYF. For the CDR3, the DNA is TGTGCCAGCAGTTCCGACAGGGCACGCGGAAACACCATATATTTT.

V and J are TRBV7-9 and TRBJ1-4, with D maybe TRBD1 (5 bases). There are 14 residues in the CDR3. The V end lost 0 bases, the J end lost 8 bases, and 10 bases lay between the germline ends. Looked up from germline, CDR1 is SEHNR and CDR2 is FQNEAQ (reference sequence). The CDR3 sequence: CASSLASGREKLFF. The CDR3 bases are TGTGCCAGCAGCTTAGCGTCAGGGAGAGAAAAACTGTTTTTT.

Here the CDR3 DNA reads TGTGCCAGCAAAACAGATTATAATTCACCCCTCCACTTT. Its translation: CASKTDYNSPLHF. The chain employs TRBV2 and TRBJ1-6; no firm D call. The CDR3 consists of 13 residues. CDR1 and CDR2 (germline): SNHLY, FYNNEI. With 7 bases removed from V and 4 bases from J, the gap between germline ends came to 8 bases.

This sequence joins TRBV30 and TRBJ1-6, with TRBD1 identical over 8 bases. The germline CDR1 and CDR2 sequences are GTSNPN and SVGIG (reference sequence). This CDR3 spans 15 amino acids. Losses at the gene ends were 5 bases for V and 12 bases for J; bases not matched to a gene: 15. In DNA, the CDR3 is TGTGCCTGGCGCGAGACAGGGGCCCTAACGGGACCCCTCCACTTT. Its protein product is CAWRETGALTGPLHF.

The chain joins TRBV30 to TRBJ2-1, with D uncertain. Germline V gene lookup returns CDR1 GTSNPN and CDR2 SVGIG (reference sequence). The CDR3 is 12 amino acids. V lost 3 bases, J lost 8 bases, and 11 bases lay in between. CDR3 loop: CAWSPQHHEQFF. CDR3 DNA sequence: TGTGCCTGGAGCCCCCAACACCATGAGCAGTTCTTC.

This sequence joins TRBV5-5 and TRBJ2-6; maybe TRBD1 (6 bases). With 3 bases removed from V and 0 bases from J, the gap between germline ends came to 19 bases. CDR1 and CDR2 from the germline V gene are SGHKS and YYEKEE (reference sequence). The CDR3 spans 19 residues. In nucleotides, the CDR3 is TGTGCCAGCAGCTCAACACCGGGACAACTAACCTCTGGGGCCAACGTCCTGACTTTC. Residues: CASSSTPGQLTSGANVLTF.

The gene calls are TRBV2 and TRBJ2-5, with D perhaps TRBD1 or TRBD2 (5 bases each). Germline V gene sequence: CDR1 SNHLY, CDR2 FYNNEI. The CDR3 is made up of 13 amino acids. Trimming removed 3 bases at V and 4 bases at J, with 9 bases between. In DNA, the CDR3 is TGTGCCAGCAGTGAGGGACGGAGAGAGACCCAGTACTTC. Its protein is CASSEGRRETQYF.

This clone appeared once. The V gene is TRBV6-1, the J gene TRBJ2-3, with a weak D call TRBD2 (6 bases). The CDR3 spans 16 residues. Germline CDR1 and CDR2: MNHNS and SASEGT. The ends were cut back, 1 base at V and 2 bases at J, with 13 bases in the middle. The CDR3 DNA is TGTGCCAGCAGTGAAGGAATGGGCGGGACCACAGATACGCAGTATTTT. Its translation: CASSEGMGGTTDTQYF.

The genes are TRBV6-1 and TRBJ1-5; 8 nucleotides agree with TRBD1. Trimming at V came to 4 bases and at J to 1 base, leaving 6 bases not matched to a gene. The germline gives CDR1 MNHNS, CDR2 SASEGT. The length of the CDR3 is 16 residues. This chain's CDR3 is CASSGTRGLSNQPQHF. CDR3 sequence (DNA): TGTGCCAGCAGTGGTACCAGGGGGCTGAGCAATCAGCCCCAGCATTTT.

The DNA of the CDR3 is TGTGCTAGTGCCATTCTCCCGGGGGACACTGAAGCTTTCTTT. Amino acids: CASAILPGDTEAFF. The V call is TRBV12-5, the J call TRBJ1-1; D is perhaps TRBD1 (5 bases). The germline gives CDR1 LGHNT, CDR2 FRNRAP. The V end was cut by 7 bases, the J end by 3 bases, with 15 bases between. The CDR3 is made up of 14 amino acids.

The gene calls are TRBV30 and TRBJ1-5; weak D call: TRBD1 (6 bases). The CDR3 runs 14 residues. V dropped 2 bases and J dropped 2 bases, with 10 bases sitting between them. Germline V gives CDR1 GTSNPN, CDR2 SVGIG (reference sequence). The CDR3: CAWSRSGGNQPQHF. The CDR3 nucleotides are TGTGCCTGGAGTCGGTCAGGGGGCAATCAGCCCCAGCATTTT.

The V and J genes are TRBV27 and TRBJ1-4; unclear D gene. Trimming removed 5 bases from V and 0 bases from J, with 13 bases in between. The CDR3 covers 16 residues. Germline V CDR1 and CDR2: MNHEY, SMNVEV (reference sequence). Here the CDR3 DNA reads TGTGCCAGCAGTCCCCTCGGCGTAGCAACTAATGAAAAACTGTTTTTT. Protein product: CASSPLGVATNEKLFF.

The chain couples TRBV25-1 to TRBJ2-1; D remains ambiguous. Per germline, CDR1 MGHDK and CDR2 SYGVNS. CDR3 length equals 14 residues. The V gene lost 8 bases and the J gene lost 0 bases, with 11 bases spanning the gap. CDR3 DNA: TGTGCCAGCGCGGACGTCAGCTCCTACAATGAGCAGTTCTTC. It yields the protein CASADVSSYNEQFF. The full variable domain, in which reference TRBV25-1 and TRBJ2-1 provide the parts outside the CDR3, is EADIYQTPRYLVIGTGKKITLECSQTMGHDKMYWYQQDPGMELHLIHYSYGVNSTEKGDLSSESTVSRIRTEHFPLTLESARPSHTSQYLCASADVSSYNEQFFGPGTRLTVL.

V gene TRBV7-9 combines with J gene TRBJ1-2; no definite D call. The V end was cut by 1 base, the J end by 4 bases, with 13 bases between. This CDR3 comprises 15 residues. The V gene's germline CDR1 is SEHNR and CDR2 FQNEAQ (reference sequence). The CDR3 coding sequence is TGTGCCAGCAGCTTAGAGGGCAGCCTCGGCTATGGCTACACCTTC. Its translation is CASSLEGSLGYGYTF.